These 29 T cell receptor beta chains share one sample of origin, sequenced in a study of identical twins. MiXCR was run by TCRdb on the 5' RACE reads, yielding one entry per CDR3 protein. The sample holds about 700,000 distinct CDR3 sequences, 6.1% seen once. Sequencing was done on a sample of naive T cells sorted from blood. Receptor source: a man aged 18 to 30 in good health.

The V call is TRBV5-1, the J call TRBJ2-7; the D gene is possibly TRBD1 (6 bases). CDR1 is SGHRS and CDR2 is YFSETQ in the germline V gene. Trimming took 0 bases from V and 6 from J, leaving 10 bases between them. CDR3 size: 13 residues. The CDR3 here is CASSLGQALEQYF. CDR3 coding DNA: TGCGCCAGCAGCTTGGGACAGGCGCTCGAGCAGTACTTC.

In this sample, this clonotype turned up many times. The chain carries TRBV5-5 and TRBJ2-3; TRBD2 matches at 12 bases. The CDR3 contains 18 residues. With V trimmed by 0 bases and J by 1 base, 6 bases remained unmatched. Germline V lookup: CDR1 SGHKS, CDR2 YYEKEE (reference sequence). DNA of the CDR3: TGTGCCAGCAGCTTGGGGCCGGGACTAGCGGGTCGCACAGATACGCAGTATTTT. Protein sequence: CASSLGPGLAGRTDTQYF.

This clonotype was observed at least ten times. V gene TRBV5-6 combines with J gene TRBJ2-5; D is tentatively TRBD1 or TRBD2 (5 bases each). Germline CDR1 reads SGHDT; CDR2 reads YYEEEE. Trimming removed 4 bases from V and 1 base from J, with 17 bases in between. There are 16 residues in the CDR3. The chain's CDR3 is CASSPISEGFQETQYF. The CDR3 bases are TGTGCCAGCAGCCCCATCTCAGAGGGGTTCCAAGAGACCCAGTACTTC. Using reference TRBV5-6 and TRBJ2-5 for the parts outside the CDR3, the full variable domain is DAGVTQSPTHLIKTRGQQVTLRCSPKSGHDTVSWYQQALGQGPQFIFQYYEEEERQRGNFPDRFSGHQFPNYSSELNVNALLLGDSALYLCASSPISEGFQETQYFGPGTRLLVL.

The rearrangement uses TRBV6-1 and TRBJ2-5; TRBD2 matches 9 bases. The J segment lost 4 bases and the V segment lost 6 bases, leaving 15 bases of the junction unmatched. The CDR3 is 17 amino acids. In germline, CDR1 is MNHNS, CDR2 SASEGT. CDR3 nucleotide sequence: TGTGCCAGCAGCAATACTCGTAGCGGGAGATTAAGAGAGACCCAGTACTTC. This gives the protein CASSNTRSGRLRETQYF.

This clonotype was detected a few times. The gene calls are TRBV4-2 and TRBJ2-7; D ambiguous. Trimming pared 3 bases from V and 3 bases from J, leaving 9 bases between. CDR1 LGHNA and CDR2 YNFKEQ come from the germline V gene. The CDR3 has 13 amino acids. CDR3 amino acids: CASSHSPDYEQYV. In nucleotides, the CDR3 is TGTGCCAGCAGCCATTCCCCAGACTACGAGCAGTACGTC.

The chain recombines TRBV5-1 with TRBJ1-1, with 7 bases fitting TRBD1. The CDR3 extends over 15 amino acids. With 4 bases clipped from V and 1 base from J, the junction kept 7 bases outside the gene matches. CDR1 is SGHRS, CDR2 YFSETQ, per germline. This CDR3 reads CASSARTGGNTEAFF. CDR3 in DNA: TGCGCCAGCAGCGCCCGGACAGGAGGGAACACTGAAGCTTTCTTT.

There are many counts of this clonotype. The chain carries TRBV29-1 and TRBJ2-6; possible D gene TRBD1, 6 bases. The CDR3 is 16 amino acids. The V and J ends lost 5 bases and 0 bases respectively, with 14 bases between them. CDR1 is SQVTM, CDR2 ANQGSEA, per germline. In DNA, the CDR3 is TGCAGCGTTTTTTGGACAGCGATCTCTGGGGCCAACGTCCTGACTTTC. This encodes CSVFWTAISGANVLTF.

This clonotype was seen many times. The chain is built from TRBV29-1 and TRBJ2-7, with D perhaps TRBD2 (6 bases). The germline V and J ends were trimmed by 6 bases and 6 bases, with 18 bases remaining between them. The CDR3 runs 13 residues. CDR1 and CDR2 from the germline V gene are SQVTM and ANQGSEA. CDR3 sequence (DNA): TGCAGCGTGGGGGGACTTCGCGGGGCCGAGCAGTACTTC. It yields the protein CSVGGLRGAEQYF.

This clonotype was observed a handful of times. The chain couples TRBV20-1 to TRBJ1-2; D is uncertain. Trimming removed 3 bases at V and 5 bases at J, with 13 bases between. The CDR3 sequence is 13 residues long. Germline loops: CDR1 DFQATT, CDR2 SNEGSKA (reference sequence). The CDR3 loop reads CSARPPRIYGYTF. CDR3 nucleotide sequence: TGCAGTGCTAGGCCGCCCAGGATATATGGCTACACCTTC.

With respect to this clonotype: Just one base apart from a much larger clone, this may be a read error. This chain uses TRBV25-1 with TRBJ1-2; 7 nucleotides line up with TRBD1. This CDR3 is built from 14 residues. With V trimmed by 5 bases and J by 5 bases, 8 bases remained unmatched. The V gene's germline CDR1 is MGHDK and CDR2 SYGVNS. The CDR3 is CASSKPGQCYGYTF. The CDR3 DNA sequence: TGTGCCAGCAGTAAACCGGGACAGTGTTATGGCTACACCTTC.

The gene calls are TRBV20-1 and TRBJ1-4; D unclear. From germline, CDR1 is DFQATT and CDR2 SNEGSKA (reference sequence). This CDR3 has 17 amino acids. The ends were cut back, 3 bases at V and 0 bases at J, with 17 bases in the middle. CDR3 DNA: TGCAGTGCTAGCGGATTAAATCCGGTCACAACTAATGAAAAACTGTTTTTT. This translates into CSASGLNPVTTNEKLFF.

The rearrangement joins TRBV7-9 to TRBJ2-1, with D perhaps matching TRBD2 (6 bases). The length of the CDR3 is 15 residues. Germline CDR1 and CDR2: SEHNR and FQNEAQ (reference sequence). Trimming left V 3 bases short and J 6 bases short, with 15 bases between. The CDR3 loop is CASSFQRLGSNEQFF. In nucleotides, the CDR3 is TGTGCCAGCAGCTTTCAAAGACTAGGATCCAATGAGCAGTTCTTC. The full variable domain, in which reference TRBV7-9 and TRBJ2-1 provide the parts outside the CDR3, is DTGVSQNPRHKITKRGQNVTFRCDPISEHNRLYWYRQTLGQGPEFLTYFQNEAQLEKSRLLSDRFSAERPKGSFSTLEIQRTEQGDSAMYLCASSFQRLGSNEQFFGPGTRLTVL.

This clonotype has a count of ten or more. The gene calls are TRBV5-1 and TRBJ2-1; 8 positions agree with TRBD2. The CDR3 runs 18 residues. With 3 bases clipped from V and 7 bases from J, the junction kept 18 bases outside the gene matches. Germline CDR1 SGHRS, CDR2 YFSETQ. This chain's CDR3 is CASSWARDSGTTGNEQFF. For the CDR3, the DNA is TGCGCCAGCAGCTGGGCCCGGGATAGCGGGACCACGGGGAATGAGCAGTTCTTC.

This clonotype was counted many times. CDR3 region: CASSLAASGSVGETQYF. The CDR3 DNA reads as TGCGCCAGCAGCTTGGCCGCTAGCGGGAGTGTAGGAGAGACCCAGTACTTC. V is TRBV5-1 and J is TRBJ2-5; 10 nucleotides align to TRBD2. The germline V gene encodes CDR1 SGHRS and CDR2 YFSETQ. This CDR3 has 17 amino acids. V lost 0 bases and J lost 4; bases outside the gene matches: 9.

This clonotype occurred a few times. At one boundary the junction diverges from the germline segment, which might be a read error. The chain has TRBV11-2 and TRBJ2-1; 7 nucleotides match TRBD2. This CDR3 spans 14 amino acids. Germline assignment: CDR1 SGHAT and CDR2 FQNNGV. The CDR3 coding sequence is TGTGCCAGCAGCTCGGGACTACTCACTAGCAGTCCCCTCTTC. This encodes CASSSGLLTSSPLF.

V and J are TRBV10-3 and TRBJ2-2; no clear D gene. Trimming shortened V by 3 bases and J by 4 bases, and 12 bases separated the two germline ends. In germline, CDR1 is ENHRY, CDR2 SYGVKD. The CDR3 totals 15 residues. The DNA of the CDR3 is TGTGCCATCAGTGATGGAGCCATTTTCACCGGGGAGCTGTTTTTT. Its translation: CAISDGAIFTGELFF.

This clonotype showed up many times. The gene calls are TRBV20-1 and TRBJ2-3; TRBD2 agrees at 10 bases. V shed 6 bases and J 0 bases; nucleotides not matched to a gene: 9. The CDR3 is made up of 16 amino acids. The V gene's germline CDR1 is DFQATT and CDR2 SNEGSKA (reference sequence). The CDR3 protein is CSAKSGLAASTDTQYF. The CDR3 DNA sequence: TGCAGTGCGAAAAGCGGACTAGCGGCAAGCACAGATACGCAGTATTTT.

The J gene is TRBJ1-2, the V gene TRBV25-1; tentative D call: TRBD1 (6 bases). The CDR3 covers 12 residues. Germline V CDR1 and CDR2: MGHDK, SYGVNS. CDR3 sequence (DNA): TGTGCTACGGGGGGCCTGAACTATGGCTACACCTTC. Its translation: CATGGLNYGYTF.

This clonotype was detected many times. This rearrangement joins TRBV24-1 to TRBJ2-1; TRBD2 matches 12 bases. Trimming removed 0 bases from V and 6 bases from J; junction bases left unmatched: 5. There are 17 residues in the CDR3. Germline lookup yields CDR1 KGHDR and CDR2 SFDVKD. CDR3 region: CATSDLPGLAGINEQFF. CDR3 DNA: TGTGCCACCAGTGATTTGCCGGGACTAGCGGGTATCAATGAGCAGTTCTTC.

This clonotype was found many times. A junction end diverges from the germline sequence, so it may reflect a read error. This chain connects TRBV27 to TRBJ1-5; D unresolved. Germline lookup yields CDR1 MNHEY and CDR2 SMNVEV (reference sequence). CDR3 size: 14 residues. The CDR3 loop reads CASSLVPGNQPQHF. DNA of the CDR3: TGCGCCAGCAGCTTGGTACCAGGCAATCAGCCCCAGCATTTT.

This clonotype showed up many times. The rearrangement joins TRBV24-1 to TRBJ1-1; D gene ambiguous. Trimming cost V 3 bases and J 11 bases, with 9 bases left between them. This CDR3 region has 11 residues. CDR1 is KGHDR and CDR2 is SFDVKD in the germline V gene. This chain's CDR3 is CATSDRRSAFF. The CDR3 DNA sequence: TGTGCCACCAGTGATCGCCGGAGCGCTTTCTTT.

At least ten counts were recorded for this clonotype. This CDR3 is CSASPGGDRETQYF. In nucleotides, the CDR3 is TGCAGTGCTAGTCCGGGGGGGGACCGGGAGACCCAGTACTTC. This chain links TRBV20-1 with TRBJ2-5; the match to TRBD2 covers 8 bases. CDR1 is DFQATT, CDR2 SNEGSKA, per germline (reference sequence). V shed 3 bases, J shed 5 bases, and the junction held 8 bases outside the gene matches. This CDR3 has 14 residues.

This clonotype was found many times. The V gene is TRBV12-3 or TRBV12-4, the J gene TRBJ2-5, with D possibly TRBD2 on 5 matching bases. The ends were cut back, 5 bases at V and 5 bases at J, with 6 bases in the middle. There are 11 residues in the CDR3. This CDR3 is CASSTRETQYF. The CDR3 coding sequence is TGTGCCAGCAGTACTAGGGAGACCCAGTACTTC.

This clonotype was detected a few times. Sequence at one end of the junction differs from germline and may be a read error. This chain links TRBV7-9 with TRBJ2-6, with a possible D match to TRBD2 (5 bases). This CDR3 is built from 16 residues. In germline, CDR1 is SEHNR, CDR2 FQNEAQ (reference sequence). DNA of the CDR3: TGTGCCAGCAGCCTAGCAGGATACTCTGGGGCCAACGTCCTGACTTTC. Translating it yields CASSLAGYSGANVLTF.

This clonotype was seen many times. The J gene is TRBJ2-3, the V gene TRBV6-5, with D possibly TRBD2 on 5 matching bases. Germline V gives CDR1 MNHEY, CDR2 SVGAGI. V gave up 4 bases and J gave up 2 bases, with 13 bases separating them. The CDR3 has 15 amino acids. The CDR3 DNA reads TGTGCCAGCAGTTTTGGACTGACCGCCACAGATACGCAGTATTTT. Translated, it gives CASSFGLTATDTQYF.

This clonotype was counted between two and nine times. The chain recombines TRBV10-3 with TRBJ2-5; 9 bases match TRBD2. Trimming at V came to 4 bases and at J to 5 bases, leaving 17 bases not matched to a gene. This CDR3 is 18 amino acids long. CDR1 and CDR2 (germline): ENHRY, SYGVKD. The CDR3 is CAISVLGGSSGSRETQYF. CDR3 nucleotides: TGTGCCATCAGTGTTCTCGGTGGGAGTAGCGGGAGTCGTGAGACCCAGTACTTC.

This clonotype was seen many times. J is TRBJ1-1 and V is TRBV15; D not resolved. V was clipped by 8 bases and J by 4 bases, with 14 bases between them. Germline assignment: CDR1 LNHNV and CDR2 YYDKDF (reference sequence). The CDR3 length is 13 residues. CDR3 coding DNA: TGTGCCACCGGCGACATACGGGGCACTGAAGCTTTCTTT. Translation: CATGDIRGTEAFF.

V usage is TRBV5-1 and J usage is TRBJ2-3, with 10 positions matching TRBD2. With V trimmed by 0 bases and J by 4 bases, 5 bases remained unmatched. CDR1 and CDR2 from the germline V gene are SGHRS and YFSETQ. The CDR3 length is 16 residues. The CDR3 bases are TGCGCCAGCAGCTTGGGGCTAGCGGGAGTTCCAGATACGCAGTATTTT. Translated, it gives CASSLGLAGVPDTQYF.

At least ten counts were recorded for this clonotype. This chain connects TRBV9 to TRBJ1-4, with 9 bases aligning to TRBD1. CDR3 length: 19 amino acids. Germline loops: CDR1 SGDLS, CDR2 YYNGEE. The V and J ends lost 1 base and 3 bases, in that order; junction bases with no gene match: 13. CDR3 DNA: TGTGCCAGCAGCGTAAACCCCGGGACAGGGAAGATAGCTAATGAAAAACTGTTTTTT. Amino acid sequence: CASSVNPGTGKIANEKLFF.